The rows below give T cell receptor beta chains drawn from one sample of a study of blood T cell repertoires in COVID-19. Clones were sequenced by immunoSEQ multiplex PCR, and TCRdb holds only the in-frame ones, with some missing. The data contain approximately 170,000 clones, approximately 75% of them singletons. Sequences were obtained from peripheral blood. The receptor set was obtained from a human donor in a cohort sampled during active COVID-19. Both conserved end residues are part of each CDR3. A D gene is named only where the DNA matches it firmly. Size is omitted from some rows. Given values are once, few, many or a class for expanded clones.

TGTGCCATCAGGGGCGGGGGGCTCCAAGAGACCCAGTACTTC CAIRGGGLQETQYF TRBJ2-5 TRBD2 NA TRBV10-3
TGTGCCAGCAGCTCCGCGGGGCGGGGTGGCTACACCTTC CASSSAGRGGYTF TRBJ1-2 NA NA TRBV11-2
TGCAGTGTTAGGGGGGGTTACGAGCAGTACTTC CSVRGGYEQYF TRBJ2-7 NA few TRBV20-1
TGCGCCAGCAGCAAAGGTCAGCGGGGCCGCTCCTACAATGAGCAGTTCTTC CASSKGQRGRSYNEQFF TRBJ2-1 TRBD2 NA TRBV5-1
TGCGCCAGCAGCCAAGTGGATGGGGTACGGGGCGAGCAGTACTTC CASSQVDGVRGEQYF TRBJ2-7 NA NA TRBV4-1
TGCGCCAGCAGCCAAGCGGGAGACCAAGAGACCCAGTACTTC CASSQAGDQETQYF TRBJ2-5 NA NA TRBV4-1
TGTGCCTGGGGAGGTAGGGGACAGGGGTACGAGCAGTACTTC CAWGGRGQGYEQYF TRBJ2-7 TRBD1 NA TRBV30
TGTGCCAGCTCACGCACGACTTATAACACCGGGGAGCTGTTTTTT CASSRTTYNTGELFF TRBJ2-2 NA NA TRBV18
TGTGCCAGCAGCGTAGATTCGCGTGCAACCTACGAGCAGTACTTC CASSVDSRATYEQYF TRBJ2-7 NA NA TRBV9
TGTGCCAGCTCCCGGAGCTGGGGAGACAATGAGCAGTTCTTC CASSRSWGDNEQFF TRBJ2-1 NA NA TRBV18
TGTGCCAGCAGCGAGGACTTCAGTGGGCCAGATACGCAGTATTTT CASSEDFSGPDTQYF TRBJ2-3 NA few TRBV2
TGTGCCAGCAGTTTCCCAGGGGAAACCTACGAGCAGTACTTC CASSFPGETYEQYF TRBJ2-7 NA NA TRBV28
TGTGCCAGCAGCGACAGGGGGGACGAGCAGTACTTC CASSDRGDEQYF TRBJ2-7 TRBD1 NA TRBV9
TGTGCCAGCAGACCCGGCGGGCGTTGGTTGAACACTGAAGCTTTCTTT CASRPGGRWLNTEAFF TRBJ1-1 NA once TRBV5-4
TGCGCCAGCAGCGCCTCGGGTCGGGAGCAGTACTTC CASSASGREQYF TRBJ2-7 NA NA TRBV5-1
TGTGCCAGCAGCTTAGAGGCTAAAGGGAGCGGGAATGAGCAGTTCTTC CASSLEAKGSGNEQFF TRBJ2-1 NA once TRBV11-1
TGTGCCAGCAGTTACCGGGACAACAATGAAAAACTGTTTTTT CASSYRDNNEKLFF TRBJ1-4 NA NA TRBV6-5
TGTGCCAGCAGCCCCCGGGGCGGGAGGGCCTACGAGCAGTACTTC CASSPRGGRAYEQYF TRBJ2-7 TRBD2 NA TRBV7-2
TGTGCCAGCAGCGTAGAAGATTGGACAGCGGAGGGCTACACCTTC CASSVEDWTAEGYTF TRBJ1-2 NA NA TRBV9
TGTGCCACCAGTGAGACAGGGGGTAAGGATACGCAGTATTTT CATSETGGKDTQYF TRBJ2-3 TRBD1 NA TRBV24-1
TGTGCCAGCAGTTGGCTAGCGGGGGTGACAGATACGCAGTATTTT CASSWLAGVTDTQYF TRBJ2-3 TRBD2 NA TRBV6-2/TRBV6-3
TGTGCCAGCAGTTTTCAGGGGGGTGGAACTGAAGCTTTCTTT CASSFQGGGTEAFF TRBJ1-1 TRBD1 NA TRBV5-6
TGTGCCAGCAGCGCAGGATCCTCCAGCGGGGGGGCAAGGAATGAGCAGTTCTTC CASSAGSSSGGARNEQFF TRBJ2-1 TRBD2 NA TRBV9
TGTGCCAGCAGCTTACAGGAGGGGCTCTACGAGCAGTACTTC CASSLQEGLYEQYF TRBJ2-7 NA NA TRBV7-2
TGTGCCAGCAGCCTGGACAGCCCCTATGGCTACACCTTC CASSLDSPYGYTF TRBJ1-2 NA NA TRBV6-2/TRBV6-3
TGTGCCAGCAGTTACAGCAGGGAAAACACCATATATTTT CASSYSRENTIYF TRBJ1-3 NA NA TRBV6-5
TGCAGTGCTAGTCCCCTAAGTGGCACCGGGGAGCTGTTTTTT CSASPLSGTGELFF TRBJ2-2 NA NA TRBV20-1